This entry features one T cell receptor beta chain sequence. There are 15 residues in the CDR3. Losses at the gene ends were 4 bases for V and 2 bases for J; bases not matched to a gene: 6. Looked up from germline, CDR1 is SNHLY and CDR2 is FYNNEI. TCRdb keeps only in-frame clones here, not all; method: immunoSEQ multiplex PCR. This sample has some 120,000 clones, with about 88% found just once. The sample belongs to a study of PD-1 blockade in mismatch repair-deficient tumors. The sample was peripheral blood, taken 44 weeks after starting pembrolizumab. The clonotype originates from an adult with mismatch repair-deficient cancer. This rearrangement joins TRBV2 to TRBJ2-5, with TRBD1 matching 8 bases. The CDR3 DNA reads TGTGCCAGCAGTGGTCGGACAGGGCGACAAGAGACCCAGTACTTC. Its protein is CASSGRTGRQETQYF. The complete variable domain, with remaining parts taken from reference TRBV2 and TRBJ2-5, reads EPEVTQTPSHQVTQMGQEVILRCVPISNHLYFYWYRQILGQKVEFLVSFYNNEISEKSEIFDDQFSVERPDGSNFTLKIRSTKLEDSAMYFCASSGRTGRQETQYFGPGTRLLVL.